This T cell receptor (beta chain) was sequenced in a study of T cell responses to AZD1222 COVID-19 vaccine. On this clone: Antigen: not known.

TCRdb's copy holds only in-frame clones and misses some; the assay was immunoSEQ multiplex PCR. The data contain 130,000 or so clones, 70% to 90% of them singletons. Points from the study as a whole: Spike-specific TCR depth and breadth grew after two AZD1222 doses. Among vaccine-associated CD4 TCRs, coverage spanned spike, with dominance at 160-218 and 743-854. Scientists sampled the repertoires only once the peak T cell response had passed.

Germline loops: CDR1 SGHNT, CDR2 YENEEA. Trimming cost V 5 bases and J 10 bases, with 15 bases left between them. CDR3 length: 13 amino acids. Second-dose intervals near 4 or 12 weeks were combined. The chain is built from TRBV11-3 and TRBJ2-1; D not certain. Sequences were derived from peripheral blood, sampled 28 days after the second AZD1222 dose. The receptor's source is an adult who received the AZD1222 COVID-19 vaccine. The CDR3 here is CASSPFQKREQFF. The CDR3 DNA reads TGTGCCAGCAGCCCGTTCCAAAAGCGAGAGCAGTTCTTC.